Shown below are 3 T cell receptor beta chains from a single sample sequenced in a study of T cells in Graves' hyperthyroidism and ophthalmopathy. Amplification targeted TCR beta CDR3 regions from RNA transcripts. Using the HTBI primer set, a first-round RT-PCR was run on the TCR CDR3. TCRdb re-called the multiplex PCR reads with MiXCR, one entry per CDR3 protein. Of fewer than 650,000 distinct CDR3 sequences listed, approximately 15% are singletons. Material for sequencing was blood. These receptors came from a woman younger than 45 with Graves' hyperthyroidism that later progressed to Graves' ophthalmopathy.

This clonotype was seen many times. V and J are TRBV7-9 and TRBJ2-5; TRBD1 matches at 8 bases. This CDR3 region has 15 residues. Germline trimming cut 6 bases from V and 5 bases from J; bases unmatched to any gene: 11. Germline loops: CDR1 SEHNR, CDR2 FQNEAQ (reference sequence). The CDR3 region has the DNA TGTGCCAGCAGTCCAGGGACAGGCTGGGCGGAGACCCAGTACTTC. This sequence encodes CASSPGTGWAETQYF. The full variable domain, in which reference TRBV7-9 and TRBJ2-5 provide the parts outside the CDR3, is DTGVSQNPRHKITKRGQNVTFRCDPISEHNRLYWYRQTLGQGPEFLTYFQNEAQLEKSRLLSDRFSAERPKGSFSTLEIQRTEQGDSAMYLCASSPGTGWAETQYFGPGTRLLVL.

This clonotype has at least ten counts. The chain employs TRBV20-1 and TRBJ2-3, with 7 bases matching TRBD1. V gave up 4 bases and J gave up 0 bases; unmatched junction bases: 7. This CDR3 has 15 residues. Germline CDR1 DFQATT, CDR2 SNEGSKA (reference sequence). The chain's CDR3 is CSATPGQTSTDTQYF. The CDR3 DNA sequence: TGCAGTGCTACCCCGGGACAGACAAGCACAGATACGCAGTATTTT.

On this clonotype itself: One base away lies a much larger clone, so this may be a sequencing read error. The CDR3: CASSFGVSSSTGELFF. The CDR3, as DNA: TGTGCCAGCAGCTTCGGGGTTAGTTCTAGCACCGGGGAGCTGTTTTTT. The V call is TRBV11-3, the J call TRBJ2-2; TRBD2 might be the D (5 bases). Trimming pared 3 bases from V and 4 bases from J, leaving 15 bases between. Per germline, CDR1 SGHNT and CDR2 YENEEA. This CDR3 contains 16 residues.